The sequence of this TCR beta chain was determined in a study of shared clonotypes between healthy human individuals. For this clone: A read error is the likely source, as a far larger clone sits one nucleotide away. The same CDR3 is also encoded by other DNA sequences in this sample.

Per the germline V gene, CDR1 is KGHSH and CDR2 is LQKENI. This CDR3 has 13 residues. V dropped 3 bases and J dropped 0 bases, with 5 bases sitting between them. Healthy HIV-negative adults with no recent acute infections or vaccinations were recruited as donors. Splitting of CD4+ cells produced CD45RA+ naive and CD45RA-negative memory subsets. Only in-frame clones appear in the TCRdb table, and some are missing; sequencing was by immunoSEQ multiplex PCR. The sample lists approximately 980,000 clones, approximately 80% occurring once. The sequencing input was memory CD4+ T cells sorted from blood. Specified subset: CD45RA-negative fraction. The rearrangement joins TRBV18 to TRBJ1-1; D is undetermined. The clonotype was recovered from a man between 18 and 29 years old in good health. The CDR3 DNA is TGTGCCAGCTCACCGGGGATGAACACTGAAGCTTTCTTT. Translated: CASSPGMNTEAFF.